The following is a T cell receptor (beta chain) sequence with its context. Relative to the germline gene, one junction end is altered; a read error may explain this. The data belong to a study of blood T cells in healthy people across ages. On the study more broadly: With template switching, about one barcoded beta molecule was captured per two T cells.

This CDR3 has 13 amino acids. CDR1 and CDR2 from the germline V gene are SGHNT and YYREEE (reference sequence). For the second PCR, which ran for roughly 6 to 11 cycles, a sample-barcoded 5' primer and a J-beta primer mix were used. Researchers report that each sample yielded at least 2.5 million CDR3-containing paired-end reads. TCRdb called the 5' RACE reads again in MiXCR, with one record for every CDR3 protein. The table has about 770,000 distinct CDR3 sequences, 44% seen once. Extractions gave at least 5.5 micrograms of total RNA per sample. The chain uses TRBV5-4 and TRBJ2-2; D gene ambiguous. This receptor was obtained from a man aged 60 to 69 in good health. Material: blood. The CDR3 nucleotides are TGTACCAGCAGCTGGACCCTCACCGGGGAGCTGTTTTTT. Amino acids: CTSSWTLTGELFF.